This T cell receptor beta chain was identified during a study of cytomegalovirus exposure and HLA in healthy donors. The PCR had 60 Vbeta and 13 Jbeta primers. Only in-frame clones appear in the TCRdb table, and some are missing; sequencing was by immunoSEQ multiplex PCR. The listing contains 80,000 to 95,000 clones. Germline assignment: CDR1 MGHRA and CDR2 YSYEKL. Between the trimmed V and J ends, which lost 4 bases and 4 bases, there was a span of 7 bases. The length of the CDR3 is 13 residues. The chain joins TRBV4-1 to TRBJ1-4; D is uncertain. Specimen: PBMCs. The sequence derives from a man aged 45-65 years in good health and CMV-seropositive. CDR3 protein: CASSRGFNEKLFF. CDR3 in DNA: TGCGCCAGCAGCCGAGGGTTTAATGAAAAACTGTTTTTT.